The 23 T cell receptor beta chains in this list originate from one sample, sequenced in a study of blood T cell repertoires in COVID-19. Profiled with immunoSEQ multiplex PCR; TCRdb holds only in-frame clones, not every one. This table holds tens of thousands of clones, 75% to 85% found once. The sequenced material came from peripheral blood. The source of these receptors is an older woman with acute or convalescent COVID-19.

The chain combines TRBV5-5 with TRBJ1-2, with 8 bases aligning to TRBD1. V lost 2 bases and J lost 5; bases outside the gene matches: 5. The length of the CDR3 is 14 residues. Germline CDR1 SGHKS, CDR2 YYEKEE (reference sequence). The CDR3: CASSFQGAGYGYTF. Written as DNA, the CDR3 is TGTGCCAGCAGCTTTCAGGGGGCAGGGTATGGCTACACCTTC.

The chain joins TRBV4-1 to TRBJ1-1, with a tentative D call TRBD1 (5 bases). The CDR3 length is 11 residues. Germline V gene data show CDR1 as MGHRA and CDR2 as YSYEKL. V lost 4 bases, J lost 7 bases, and 7 bases lay in between. The DNA of the CDR3 is TGCGCCAGCAGCCGAACAGGTGAAGCTTTCTTT. It translates to CASSRTGEAFF.

The J gene is TRBJ2-5, the V gene TRBV5-8; possible D gene TRBD2, 5 bases. Looked up from germline, CDR1 is SGHTS and CDR2 is YDEGEE. V lost 7 bases and J lost 0, with 16 bases in between. This CDR3 is 15 amino acids long. In DNA, the CDR3 is TGTGCCAGCTACCCGAGGGTTTTGTACCAAGAGACCCAGTACTTC. It specifies CASYPRVLYQETQYF.

The count of this clone is one. This chain joins TRBV10-3 and TRBJ1-1, with D unresolved. Looked up from germline, CDR1 is ENHRY and CDR2 is SYGVKD. Trimming shortened V by 10 bases and J by 1 base, and 7 bases separated the two germline ends. The CDR3 has 11 residues. CDR3 in amino acids: CASGPNTEAFF. DNA of the CDR3: TGTGCCAGTGGGCCGAACACTGAAGCTTTCTTT.

This rearrangement joins TRBV7-9 to TRBJ2-2, with a tentative D call TRBD1 (5 bases). This CDR3 has 18 amino acids. V dropped 3 bases and J dropped 2 bases, with 19 bases sitting between them. The germline V gene has CDR1 SEHNR and CDR2 FQNEAQ (reference sequence). The DNA for the CDR3 is TGTGCCAGCAGCTTCTTTAGACCGACAGACTTCAACACCGGGGAGCTGTTTTTT. Amino acids: CASSFFRPTDFNTGELFF.

The gene calls are TRBV4-1 and TRBJ1-6, with TRBD1 matching 9 bases. Trimming at V came to 4 bases and at J to 7 bases, leaving 5 bases not matched to a gene. The germline V gene has CDR1 MGHRA and CDR2 YSYEKL. CDR3 size: 15 residues. The CDR3 sequence: CASSRMDRGNSPLHF. DNA of the CDR3: TGCGCCAGCAGCCGGATGGACAGGGGCAATTCACCCCTCCACTTT.

V usage is TRBV4-1 and J usage is TRBJ1-3; D is perhaps TRBD1 (6 bases). The CDR3 is 16 amino acids. The ends were cut back, 5 bases at V and 4 bases at J, with 18 bases in the middle. Germline V gene lookup returns CDR1 MGHRA and CDR2 YSYEKL. The CDR3 region is CASSTGQSVGGNTIYF. In DNA form, the CDR3 reads TGCGCCAGCAGCACCGGACAGTCCGTGGGGGGAAACACCATATATTTT.

This clone was recorded once. The chain recombines TRBV24-1 with TRBJ2-3, with 7 bases identical to TRBD1. This CDR3 region has 13 residues. Germline V gives CDR1 KGHDR, CDR2 SFDVKD. The trim removed 7 bases at V and 4 bases at J, leaving 4 bases unmatched. CDR3 nucleotide sequence: TGTGCCACCAGCGGGGACAGACCAGATACGCAGTATTTT. It specifies CATSGDRPDTQYF.

This chain uses TRBV20-1 with TRBJ2-7; possibly TRBD1 for D (5 bases). With 3 bases removed from V and 0 bases from J, the gap between germline ends came to 12 bases. The germline gives CDR1 DFQATT, CDR2 SNEGSKA (reference sequence). The CDR3 extends over 14 amino acids. This chain's CDR3 is CSASPTVSSYEQYF. CDR3 nucleotide sequence: TGCAGTGCTAGTCCGACAGTGAGCTCCTACGAGCAGTACTTC.

This clone was observed a handful of times. The chain recombines TRBV15 with TRBJ1-6; a weak D match, TRBD1 (6 bases). The germline gives CDR1 LNHNV, CDR2 YYDKDF (reference sequence). V lost 1 base, J lost 1 base, and 11 bases lay in between. The CDR3 sequence is 17 residues long. The CDR3 DNA follows: TGTGCCACCAGCAGAGGAACCACAGGGTCCTATAATTCACCCCTCCACTTT. Protein sequence: CATSRGTTGSYNSPLHF.

This clone showed up just a few times. V and J are TRBV6-6 and TRBJ1-5, with D maybe TRBD1 (5 bases). The germline gives CDR1 MNHNY, CDR2 SVGAGI (reference sequence). The CDR3 consists of 15 residues. Trimming left V 6 bases short and J 2 bases short, with 14 bases between. The CDR3 DNA reads TGTGCCAGCAGAATGGAGGGAGGGGGCAATCAGCCCCAGCATTTT. It codes for CASRMEGGGNQPQHF.

This clone ranks as medium-sized. This chain uses TRBV4-2 with TRBJ1-1; D not resolved. V lost 3 bases and J lost 3, with 5 bases in between. Germline CDR1 is LGHNA and CDR2 is YNFKEQ. The CDR3 is 12 amino acids. The CDR3 coding sequence is TGTGCCAGCAGCCAGGGAGACACTGAAGCTTTCTTT. This codes for CASSQGDTEAFF.

This rearrangement joins TRBV19 to TRBJ1-5, with 9 bases matching TRBD1. V trimming: 3 bases; J trimming: 4 bases; junction bases outside the gene matches: 1. There are 14 residues in the CDR3. The germline gives CDR1 LNHDA, CDR2 SQIVND (reference sequence). The chain's CDR3 is CASSMGTGNQPQHF. CDR3 bases: TGTGCCAGTAGTATGGGGACAGGGAATCAGCCCCAGCATTTT.

The chain uses TRBV4-1 and TRBJ1-1; possible D gene TRBD1, 5 bases. The V end was cut by 0 bases, the J end by 2 bases, with 13 bases between. The CDR3 covers 16 residues. From germline, CDR1 is MGHRA and CDR2 YSYEKL. CDR3 bases: TGCGCCAGCAGCCAAGAAAGGGGCAGGAGAAACACTGAAGCTTTCTTT. It translates to CASSQERGRRNTEAFF.

This chain uses TRBV29-1 with TRBJ1-4, with 10 bases fitting TRBD1. Germline V gene sequence: CDR1 SQVTM, CDR2 ANQGSEA. V lost 3 bases, J lost 8 bases, and 6 bases stayed unmatched. The CDR3 sequence is 14 residues long. Written as DNA, the CDR3 is TGCAGCGTTGAGGTCCCGGGACAGGGGGAAAAACTGTTTTTT. It yields the protein CSVEVPGQGEKLFF.

This clone occurred once. The rearrangement uses TRBV6-6 and TRBJ2-2, with 7 bases lining up with TRBD1. CDR1 MNHNY and CDR2 SVGAGI come from the germline V gene (reference sequence). V shed 8 bases and J 4 bases; nucleotides not matched to a gene: 10. There are 15 residues in the CDR3. This CDR3 reads CASCIRGHGTGELFF. The CDR3 region has the DNA TGTGCCAGCTGTATAAGGGGGCACGGCACCGGGGAGCTGTTTTTT.

V usage is TRBV4-2 and J usage is TRBJ1-2; 11 positions agree with TRBD1. Germline values: CDR1 LGHNA, CDR2 YNFKEQ. This CDR3 has 17 amino acids. Trimming at V came to 5 bases and at J to 5 bases, leaving 13 bases not matched to a gene. DNA of the CDR3: TGTGCCAGCAGCTCCCCGGGACAGGGGGGGTTGAAATATGGCTACACCTTC. Residues: CASSSPGQGGLKYGYTF.

Written as DNA, the CDR3 is TGTGCCAGTAGTAATCCAAGGGGCTCTGGGACTGAAGCTTTCTTT. Encoded protein: CASSNPRGSGTEAFF. The chain carries TRBV19 and TRBJ1-1; weak D call: TRBD1 (5 bases). Between the trimmed V and J ends, which lost 4 bases and 5 bases, there was a span of 17 bases. Germline loops: CDR1 LNHDA, CDR2 SQIVND (reference sequence). CDR3 size: 15 residues. The full variable domain, rest sourced from reference TRBV19 and TRBJ1-1, is DGGITQSPKYLFRKEGQNVTLSCEQNLNHDAMYWYRQDPGQGLRLIYYSQIVNDFQKGDIAEGYSVSREKKESFPLTVTSAQKNPTAFYLCASSNPRGSGTEAFFGQGTRLTVV.

The gene calls are TRBV18 and TRBJ1-2, with 7 bases fitting TRBD1. Germline lookup yields CDR1 KGHSH and CDR2 LQKENI. CDR3 length: 13 residues. V gave up 6 bases and J gave up 4 bases; unmatched junction bases: 5. Written as DNA, the CDR3 is TGTGCCAGCTCTCAACGGACAGGCTATGGCTACACCTTC. It yields the protein CASSQRTGYGYTF.

The V and J genes are TRBV1 and TRBJ2-1; the table's D call, TRBD2, was not checked against the DNA. TRBV1 is an annotated pseudogene. The CDR3 contains 13 residues. CDR3 protein: CTSTLGGDNEQFF. For the CDR3, the DNA is TGCACCAGCACCCTCGGGGGGGACAATGAGCAGTTCTTC.

V usage is TRBV11-3 and J usage is TRBJ2-7; D is possibly TRBD2 (5 bases). V shed 5 bases and J shed 3 bases, with 20 bases lying between them. The CDR3 is 16 residues long. The germline CDR1 and CDR2 sequences are SGHNT and YENEEA. The CDR3 sequence: CASSLSAGTGGYEQYF. CDR3 DNA sequence: TGTGCCAGCAGCCTTTCCGCGGGCACCGGTGGCTACGAGCAGTACTTC.

Details on this clone: Different DNA sequences within this sample yield the same CDR3. The J gene is TRBJ1-5, the V gene TRBV24-1; D call uncertain. Deletions cut 3 bases from V and 4 bases from J, with 3 bases between. The CDR3 is 12 amino acids. Germline CDR1 is KGHDR and CDR2 is SFDVKD. CDR3 in amino acids: CATSDPNQPQHF. In DNA form, the CDR3 reads TGTGCCACCAGTGATCCAAATCAGCCCCAGCATTTT.

The chain has TRBV19 and TRBJ2-7; D possibly corresponds to TRBD2 (5 bases). The CDR3 loop spans 15 amino acids. From germline, CDR1 is LNHDA and CDR2 SQIVND (reference sequence). The V and J ends lost 1 base and 5 bases respectively, with 15 bases between them. CDR3 sequence reads: CASSIVLWKEDEQYF. The DNA for the CDR3 is TGTGCCAGTAGTATAGTACTTTGGAAGGAGGACGAGCAGTACTTC.